The TCR beta chain under discussion was sequenced for a study of T cells in localized non-small cell lung cancer. Study-level findings and limits: Overall survival was longer when the density of T cells in the blood was higher. Uninvolved adjacent lung had more T cell clonality than any other tissue, topping tumor. Sequencing covered just one tumor region, so heterogeneity cannot be ruled out. Adjacent lung held a median roughly 60 of the top 100 tumor clones.

The CDR3 covers 15 residues. Germline CDR1 SGHNT, CDR2 YENEEA. Trimming removed 3 bases from V and 3 bases from J; junction bases left unmatched: 5. As for this clone: The antigen remains undetermined.

The table came from immunoSEQ multiplex PCR; TCRdb's copy has only in-frame clones and leaves some out. In the table there are about 59,000 clones, 80% to 90% of which are singletons. Sequencing used peripheral blood, obtained before any cancer treatment. This clonotype was sampled from a man aged 35-75 years with stage I squamous cell lung carcinoma. V is TRBV11-3 and J is TRBJ2-5; 9 nucleotides line up with TRBD2. CDR3 nucleotide sequence: TGTGCCAGCAGCTTCGGACTAGCGATCAAAGAGACCCAGTACTTC. Its translation: CASSFGLAIKETQYF.